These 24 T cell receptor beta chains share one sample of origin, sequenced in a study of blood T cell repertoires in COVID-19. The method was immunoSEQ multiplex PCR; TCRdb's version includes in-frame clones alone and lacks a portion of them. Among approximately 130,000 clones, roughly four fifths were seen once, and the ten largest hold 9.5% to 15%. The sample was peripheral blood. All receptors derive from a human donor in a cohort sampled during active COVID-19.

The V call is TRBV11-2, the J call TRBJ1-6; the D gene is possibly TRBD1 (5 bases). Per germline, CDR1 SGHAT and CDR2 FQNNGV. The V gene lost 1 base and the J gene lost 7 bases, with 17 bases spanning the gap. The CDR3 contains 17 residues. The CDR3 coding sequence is TGTGCCAGCAGCTTAGGGGTTGGTGACAGACAAAATTCACCCCTCCACTTT. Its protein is CASSLGVGDRQNSPLHF.

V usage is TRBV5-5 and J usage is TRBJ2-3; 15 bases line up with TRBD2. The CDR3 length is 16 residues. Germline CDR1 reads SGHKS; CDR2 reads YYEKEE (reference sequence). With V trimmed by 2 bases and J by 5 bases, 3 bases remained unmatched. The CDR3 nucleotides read TGTGCCAGCAGCTTCGGACTAGCGGGGGGGTTAGATACGCAGTATTTT. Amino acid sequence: CASSFGLAGGLDTQYF. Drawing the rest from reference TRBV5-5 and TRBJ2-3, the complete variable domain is DAGVTQSPTHLIKTRGQQVTLRCSPISGHKSVSWYQQVLGQGPQFIFQYYEKEERGRGNFPDRFSARQFPNYSSELNVNALLLGDSALYLCASSFGLAGGLDTQYFGPGTRLTVL.

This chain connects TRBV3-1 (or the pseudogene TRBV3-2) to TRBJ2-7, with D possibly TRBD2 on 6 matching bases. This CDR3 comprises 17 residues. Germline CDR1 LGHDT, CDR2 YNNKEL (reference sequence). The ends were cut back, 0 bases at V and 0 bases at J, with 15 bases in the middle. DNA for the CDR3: TGTGCCAGCAGCCAAGATTGGGCGGACTATAGCTCCTACGAGCAGTACTTC. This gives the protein CASSQDWADYSSYEQYF.

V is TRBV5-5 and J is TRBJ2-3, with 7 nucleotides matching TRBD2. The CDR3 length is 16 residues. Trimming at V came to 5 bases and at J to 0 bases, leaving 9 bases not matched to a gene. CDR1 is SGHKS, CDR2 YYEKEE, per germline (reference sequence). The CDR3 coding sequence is TGTGCCAGCAGTTGGGCGGGGGTGTCTAGCACAGATACGCAGTATTTT. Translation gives CASSWAGVSSTDTQYF.

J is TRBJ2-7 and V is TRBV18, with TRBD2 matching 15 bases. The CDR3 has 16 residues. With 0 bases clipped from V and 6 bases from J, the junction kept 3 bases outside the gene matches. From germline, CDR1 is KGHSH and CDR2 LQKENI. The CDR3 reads CASSPPGLAGGIEQYF. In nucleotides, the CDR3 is TGTGCCAGCTCACCACCGGGACTAGCGGGGGGCATCGAGCAGTACTTC.

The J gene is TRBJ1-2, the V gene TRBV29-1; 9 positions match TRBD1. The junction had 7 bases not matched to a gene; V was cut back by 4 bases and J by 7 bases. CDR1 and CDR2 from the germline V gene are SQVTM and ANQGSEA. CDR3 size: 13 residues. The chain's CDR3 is CSVGWGQGGGYTF. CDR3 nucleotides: TGCAGCGTTGGCTGGGGACAGGGAGGTGGCTACACCTTC.

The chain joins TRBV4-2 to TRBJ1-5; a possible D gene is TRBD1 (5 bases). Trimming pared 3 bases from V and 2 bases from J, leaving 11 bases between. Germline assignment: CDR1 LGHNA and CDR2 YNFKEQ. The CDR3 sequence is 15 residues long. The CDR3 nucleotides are TGTGCCAGCAGCCAGTCGGGGGTAGGCAATCAGCCCCAGCATTTT. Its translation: CASSQSGVGNQPQHF.

The chain's CDR3 is CASSFSDKLWADTQYF. The DNA of the CDR3 is TGTGCCAGCAGCTTTTCGGACAAACTCTGGGCAGATACGCAGTATTTT. The V call is TRBV7-9, the J call TRBJ2-3, with D perhaps TRBD1 (5 bases). The CDR3 runs 16 residues. V lost 3 bases and J lost 4, with 17 bases in between. CDR1 is SEHNR and CDR2 is FQNEAQ in the germline V gene (reference sequence).

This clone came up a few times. The CDR3 sequence: CASRTGGLGYTF. Here the CDR3 DNA reads TGTGCCAGCCGGACAGGGGGCCTTGGCTACACCTTC. The rearrangement uses TRBV3-1 (or the pseudogene TRBV3-2) and TRBJ1-2; 11 bases fit TRBD1. The CDR3 length is 12 residues. J lost 7 bases, V lost 8 bases, and 3 bases had no gene match. Germline V gene sequence: CDR1 LGHDT, CDR2 YNNKEL (reference sequence).

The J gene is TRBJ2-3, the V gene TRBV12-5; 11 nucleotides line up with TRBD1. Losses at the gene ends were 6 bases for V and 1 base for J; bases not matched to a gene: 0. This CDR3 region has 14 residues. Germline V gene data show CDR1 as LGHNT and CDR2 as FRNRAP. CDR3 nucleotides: TGTGCTAGTGGGGGACAGGGGGGCACAGATACGCAGTATTTT. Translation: CASGGQGGTDTQYF.

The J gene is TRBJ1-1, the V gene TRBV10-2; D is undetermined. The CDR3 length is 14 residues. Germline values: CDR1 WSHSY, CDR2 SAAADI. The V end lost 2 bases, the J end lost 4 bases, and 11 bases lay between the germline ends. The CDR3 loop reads CASSETHGVTEAFF. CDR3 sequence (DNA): TGCGCCAGCAGTGAGACCCACGGGGTCACTGAAGCTTTCTTT.

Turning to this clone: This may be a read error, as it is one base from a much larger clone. This CDR3 reads CASNLRSQGVYNEQFF. CDR3 DNA sequence: TGTGCCAGCAATTTAAGGTCACAGGGGGTCTACAATGAGCAGTTCTTC. The J gene is TRBJ2-1, the V gene TRBV27; the match to TRBD1 covers 8 bases. The CDR3 spans 16 residues. Germline CDR1 MNHEY, CDR2 SMNVEV (reference sequence).

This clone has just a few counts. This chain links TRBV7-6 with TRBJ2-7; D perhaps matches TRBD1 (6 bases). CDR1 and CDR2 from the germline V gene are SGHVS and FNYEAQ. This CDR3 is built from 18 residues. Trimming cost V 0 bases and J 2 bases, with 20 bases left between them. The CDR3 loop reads CASSLASRFGTTPYEQYF. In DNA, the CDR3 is TGTGCCAGCAGCTTAGCAAGTCGCTTCGGGACAACCCCCTACGAGCAGTACTTC.

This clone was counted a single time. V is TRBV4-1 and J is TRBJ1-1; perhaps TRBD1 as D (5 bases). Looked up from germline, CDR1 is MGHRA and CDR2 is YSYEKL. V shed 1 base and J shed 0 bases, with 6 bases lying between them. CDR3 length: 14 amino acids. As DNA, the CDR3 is TGCGCCAGCAGCCAAGGACAGTTGAACACTGAAGCTTTCTTT. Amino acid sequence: CASSQGQLNTEAFF.

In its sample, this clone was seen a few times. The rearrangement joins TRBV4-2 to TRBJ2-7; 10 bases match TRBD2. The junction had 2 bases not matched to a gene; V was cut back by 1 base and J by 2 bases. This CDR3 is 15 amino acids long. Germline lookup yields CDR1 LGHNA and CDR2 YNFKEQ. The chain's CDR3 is CASSQGLAGTYEQYF. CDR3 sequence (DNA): TGTGCCAGCAGCCAAGGACTAGCGGGTACCTACGAGCAGTACTTC.

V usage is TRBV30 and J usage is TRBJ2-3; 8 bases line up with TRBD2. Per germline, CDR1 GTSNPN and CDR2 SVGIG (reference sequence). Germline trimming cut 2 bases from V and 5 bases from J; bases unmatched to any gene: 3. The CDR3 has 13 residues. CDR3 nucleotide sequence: TGTGCCTGGAGTATAAGCGGGGGAGATACGCAGTATTTT. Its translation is CAWSISGGDTQYF.

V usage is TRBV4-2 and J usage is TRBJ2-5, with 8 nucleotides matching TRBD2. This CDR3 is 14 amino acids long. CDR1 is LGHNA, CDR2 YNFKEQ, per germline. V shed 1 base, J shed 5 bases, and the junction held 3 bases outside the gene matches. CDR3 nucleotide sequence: TGTGCCAGCAGCCAAGGGTCTAGCGGGGAGACCCAGTACTTC. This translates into CASSQGSSGETQYF.

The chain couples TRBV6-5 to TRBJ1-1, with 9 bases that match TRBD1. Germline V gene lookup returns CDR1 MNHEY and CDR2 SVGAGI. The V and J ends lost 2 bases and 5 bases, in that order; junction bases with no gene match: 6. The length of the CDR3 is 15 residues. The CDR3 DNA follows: TGTGCCAGCAGTTACGGGGGACAGGGAAGGACTGAAGCTTTCTTT. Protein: CASSYGGQGRTEAFF.

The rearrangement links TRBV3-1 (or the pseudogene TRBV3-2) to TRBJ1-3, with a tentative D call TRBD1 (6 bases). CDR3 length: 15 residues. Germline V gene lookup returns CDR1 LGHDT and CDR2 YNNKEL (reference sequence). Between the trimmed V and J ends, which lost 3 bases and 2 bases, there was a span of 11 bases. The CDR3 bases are TGTGCCAGCAGCCAGGCGACAGGTGCTGGAAACACCATATATTTT. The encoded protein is CASSQATGAGNTIYF.

The CDR3 DNA sequence: TGCGCCAGCAGCATATGGGACAGATTCCCCGGCGAGCAGTACTTC. Translation: CASSIWDRFPGEQYF. This chain joins TRBV5-1 and TRBJ2-7; the match to TRBD1 covers 7 bases. CDR1 is SGHRS and CDR2 is YFSETQ in the germline V gene. The V gene end was trimmed by 4 bases and the J gene end by 6 bases; junction bases not matched to a gene: 13. CDR3 size: 15 residues.

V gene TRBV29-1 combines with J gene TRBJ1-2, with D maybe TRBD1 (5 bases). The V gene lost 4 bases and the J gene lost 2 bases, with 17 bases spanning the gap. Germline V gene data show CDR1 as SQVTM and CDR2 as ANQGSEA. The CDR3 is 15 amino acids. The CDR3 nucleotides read TGCAGCGTTGTTGGTGGGGCAGTAACAAACTATGGCTACACCTTC. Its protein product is CSVVGGAVTNYGYTF.

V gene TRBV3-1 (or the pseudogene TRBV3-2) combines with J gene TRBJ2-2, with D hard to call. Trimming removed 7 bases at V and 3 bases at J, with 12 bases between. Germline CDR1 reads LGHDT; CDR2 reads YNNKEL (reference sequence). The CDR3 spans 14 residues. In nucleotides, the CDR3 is TGTGCCAGCAATCCGAGGTCTGACACCGGGGAGCTGTTTTTT. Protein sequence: CASNPRSDTGELFF.

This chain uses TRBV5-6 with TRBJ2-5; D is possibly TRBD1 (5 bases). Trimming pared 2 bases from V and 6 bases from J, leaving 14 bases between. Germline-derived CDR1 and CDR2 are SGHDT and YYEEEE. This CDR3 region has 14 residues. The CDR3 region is CASSLGAPRKTQYF. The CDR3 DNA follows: TGTGCCAGCAGCTTAGGGGCCCCGAGGAAGACCCAGTACTTC.

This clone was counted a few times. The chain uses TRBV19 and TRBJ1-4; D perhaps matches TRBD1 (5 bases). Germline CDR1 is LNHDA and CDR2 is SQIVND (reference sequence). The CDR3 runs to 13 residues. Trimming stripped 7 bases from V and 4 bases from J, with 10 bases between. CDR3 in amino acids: CASNQGINEKLFF. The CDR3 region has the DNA TGTGCCAGTAATCAGGGCATTAATGAAAAACTGTTTTTT.